This TCR beta chain was recovered during a study of spatial heterogeneity in lung cancer. About the research overall: Every unique TCR and UMI combination, on average, appeared more than ten times in raw reads.

Between the trimmed V and J ends, which lost 7 bases and 0 bases, there was a span of 10 bases. The CDR3 is 14 residues long. Germline lookup yields CDR1 MNHEY and CDR2 SVGEGT. This sample's time point: sample taken at primary tumor resection. The authors sequenced whole RNA from tumor, nontumor lung or frozen PBMC without sorting. This clonotype was detected many times. Every TCR cDNA molecule bore a unique molecular identifier. MiXCR, applied by TCRdb to the 5' RACE reads, yields one record per CDR3 protein. The sample has thousands of distinct CDR3 sequences, 20% to 25% seen once. The chain links TRBV6-2 or TRBV6-3 to TRBJ1-5; D remains ambiguous. The receptor's source is a female donor with early-stage non-small cell lung cancer. Sample: normal lung tissue next to the tumor, taken at surgery. CDR3 nucleotide sequence: TGTGCCAGCAATTCGGGGTTTAGCAATCAGCCCCAGCATTTT. It yields the protein CASNSGFSNQPQHF.